This T cell receptor beta chain was sequenced during a study of T cells in Graves' hyperthyroidism and ophthalmopathy. Notes on the study in general: Peripheral blood also featured most of the thyroid clonotypes expanded above 0.001.

Trimming took 0 bases from V and 2 from J, leaving 6 bases between them. Looked up from germline, CDR1 is SGHTS and CDR2 is YDEGEE. The CDR3 totals 13 residues. Amplified TCR beta CDR3 regions came from RNA transcripts. When the TCR CDR3 underwent first-round RT-PCR, the HTBI primer set was used. TCRdb used MiXCR to reprocess the multiplex PCR reads, holding one entry per CDR3 protein. The sample contains roughly 100,000 distinct CDR3 sequences, about 50% of which appear only once. This clonotype was counted many times. Its antigen remains unidentified. Diagnoses were made from clinical symptoms, serum measures (thyroxine and TRAb), thyroid ultrasound and orbital computed tomography.

The material sequenced was blood. This chain joins TRBV5-8 and TRBJ2-7, with D uncertain. This clonotype was obtained from a man aged 40-49 years with Graves' hyperthyroidism. This chain's CDR3 is CASSLGRPYEQYF. In DNA form, the CDR3 reads TGTGCCAGCAGCTTGGGGAGACCCTACGAGCAGTACTTC.